This passage covers 10 T cell receptor beta chains from one sample sequenced in a study of T cell changes during pregnancy in multiple sclerosis. The assay was immunoSEQ multiplex PCR, and TCRdb's table has in-frame clones only and misses some. The table records tens of thousands of clones, just over 90% of them present only once. The source was peripheral blood, collected before pregnancy. The receptors shown here come from a female donor with multiple sclerosis, enrolled in a pregnancy study.

The DNA of the CDR3 is TGTGCCAGCAGACGGGCAGACAGTCGGGAGCTGTTTTTT. Its translation: CASRRADSRELFF. The chain has TRBV2 and TRBJ2-2; D is possibly TRBD1 (5 bases). V shed 6 bases and J shed 9 bases, with 14 bases lying between them. The CDR3 length is 13 residues. Germline V gene lookup returns CDR1 SNHLY and CDR2 FYNNEI. Combining the CDR3 with reference TRBV2 and TRBJ2-2 gives the whole variable domain EPEVTQTPSHQVTQMGQEVILRCVPISNHLYFYWYRQILGQKVEFLVSFYNNEISEKSEIFDDQFSVERPDGSNFTLKIRSTKLEDSAMYFCASRRADSRELFFGEGSRLTVL.

J is TRBJ1-2 and V is TRBV5-1; D is unresolved. V shed 0 bases and J shed 0 bases, with 6 bases lying between them. The CDR3 totals 14 residues. Germline V lookup: CDR1 SGHRS, CDR2 YFSETQ. The CDR3, as DNA: TGCGCCAGCAGCTTGGAACGGGCTAACTATGGCTACACCTTC. It yields the protein CASSLERANYGYTF. Full variable domain (missing parts from reference TRBV5-1 and TRBJ1-2): KAGVTQTPRYLIKTRGQQVTLSCSPISGHRSVSWYQQTPGQGLQFLFEYFSETQRNKGNFPGRFSGRQFSNSRSEMNVSTLELGDSALYLCASSLERANYGYTFGSGTRLTVV.

This rearrangement joins TRBV6-5 to TRBJ2-2; 9 nucleotides match TRBD1. Germline-derived CDR1 and CDR2 are MNHEY and SVGAGI. V shed 0 bases and J 4 bases; nucleotides not matched to a gene: 3. CDR3 length: 16 amino acids. CDR3 sequence (DNA): TGTGCCAGCAGTTACTCACAGGGGGCTGGCACCGGGGAGCTGTTTTTT. This translates into CASSYSQGAGTGELFF.

This clone was observed once. This chain uses TRBV28 with TRBJ2-7, with TRBD2 matching over 10 bases. Looked up from germline, CDR1 is MDHEN and CDR2 is SYDVKM. The CDR3 runs 15 residues. V shed 4 bases, J shed 4 bases, and the junction held 7 bases outside the gene matches. The CDR3 DNA reads TGTGCCAGCAGTTCCGGGGAACTAGCGGGATACGAGCAGTACTTC. The encoded protein is CASSSGELAGYEQYF.

The rearrangement joins TRBV7-8 to TRBJ1-5; D remains unclear. The CDR3 has 14 residues. Trimming took off 5 bases at V and 3 bases at J, with 11 bases between the two ends. The germline CDR1 and CDR2 sequences are SGHVS and FQNEAQ. The DNA for the CDR3 is TGTGCCAGCAGCGAGGACTGGATCAATCAGCCCCAGCATTTT. It encodes CASSEDWINQPQHF. Variable domain in full (rest from reference TRBV7-8 and TRBJ1-5): GAGVSQSPRYKVAKRGQDVALRCDPISGHVSLFWYQQALGQGPEFLTYFQNEAQLDKSGLPSDRFFAERPEGSVSTLKIQRTQQEDSAVYLCASSEDWINQPQHFGDGTRLSIL.

This chain uses TRBV19 with TRBJ1-2; D is unresolved. The CDR3 extends over 11 amino acids. The V end was cut by 5 bases, the J end by 8 bases, with 9 bases between. Germline V gives CDR1 LNHDA, CDR2 SQIVND (reference sequence). The CDR3, as DNA: TGTGCCAGTAGTCACGGGAGCGGCTACACCTTC. It translates to CASSHGSGYTF.

The chain is built from TRBV10-2 and TRBJ2-7, with TRBD2 matching over 12 bases. The CDR3 extends over 14 amino acids. Germline CDR1 reads WSHSY; CDR2 reads SAAADI. Unmatched junction bases numbered 3, after V lost 2 bases and J lost 7 bases. The CDR3 nucleotides are TGCGCCAGCAGTGAGACTAGCGGGAGGCGGGAGCAGTACTTC. This codes for CASSETSGRREQYF.

The chain has TRBV28 and TRBJ1-5; 9 bases are shared with TRBD1. The J segment lost 16 bases and the V segment lost 4 bases, leaving 5 bases of the junction unmatched. Germline CDR1 reads MDHEN; CDR2 reads SYDVKM. CDR3 length equals 11 residues. CDR3 loop: CASSSPGQGHF. In nucleotides, the CDR3 is TGTGCCAGCAGTTCGCCGGGACAGGGCCATTTT.

The chain has TRBV28 and TRBJ2-7; 11 nucleotides line up with TRBD2. The CDR3 consists of 16 residues. The germline V gene has CDR1 MDHEN and CDR2 SYDVKM. Trimming cost V 1 base and J 1 base; bases outside gene matches: 3. As DNA, the CDR3 is TGTGCCAGCAGTTTATTGGGACTAGCGGCTTCCTACGAGCAGTACTTC. This translates into CASSLLGLAASYEQYF.

The rearrangement joins TRBV30 to TRBJ1-4; maybe TRBD1 (5 bases). The CDR3 sequence is 15 residues long. Germline CDR1 is GTSNPN and CDR2 is SVGIG (reference sequence). The V end lost 0 bases, the J end lost 8 bases, and 16 bases lay between the germline ends. The CDR3 DNA sequence: TGTGCCTGGAGTGTACAGGAACGAGGATACGAAAAACTGTTTTTT. Protein sequence: CAWSVQERGYEKLFF.